The TCR beta chain described here comes from a study of cytomegalovirus exposure and HLA in healthy donors. Study-wide results and limits: Confirmation was obtained in vitro that a few CMV-associated chains are specific for CMV antigens.

As to this clone: Its antigen remains unidentified.

V shed 6 bases, J shed 3 bases, and the junction held 5 bases outside the gene matches. Per germline, CDR1 MNHEY and CDR2 SVGAGI. This CDR3 contains 13 residues. Repertoires were generated with immunoSEQ multiplex PCR, while TCRdb's copy carries only in-frame clones and drops some. This sample has about 38,000 clones, with about 93% found just once. The source is a man younger than 35 in good health and CMV-seronegative. Specimen: PBMCs. This sequence joins TRBV6-5 and TRBJ2-7, with TRBD1 identical over 7 bases. CDR3 amino acids: CASRSTGFYEQYF. CDR3 sequence (DNA): TGTGCCAGCAGATCGACAGGGTTCTACGAGCAGTACTTC.